These 21 T cell receptor beta chains originate from one sample sequenced in a study of CD8 T cells in ankylosing spondylitis (dated by TCRdb to 2017 to 2019). The method behind the library was 5' RACE. Sequenced on an Illumina HiSeq 2500. TCRdb trimmed public reads at Q25 via fastp, called clones via MiXCR and kept in-frame beta chains. Each record represents a unique CDR3 protein, reported with the most common genes and DNA among its rows. In all, the sample holds about 240,000 distinct CDR3 sequences, and approximately 9% of those were seen once. Jointly, the top ten make up under 7.5% of the sample. The sequenced sample consisted of blood, either unsorted or a sorted T cell fraction (not recorded which). These TCRs come from a male donor with ankylosing spondylitis or in good health (not recorded which).

This clonotype was seen at least ten times. This chain connects TRBV11-2 to TRBJ2-1, with 12 bases matching TRBD2. In germline, CDR1 is SGHAT, CDR2 FQNNGV. The CDR3 is made up of 15 amino acids. Trimming removed 2 bases from V and 5 bases from J; junction bases left unmatched: 1. The DNA of the CDR3 is TGTGCCAGCAGCTTACTAGCGGGGGGGAACAATGAGCAGTTCTTC. It encodes CASSLLAGGNNEQFF.

This clonotype was seen ten or more times. The chain recombines TRBV20-1 with TRBJ2-3; TRBD2 agrees at 9 bases. The V and J ends lost 1 base and 5 bases, in that order; junction bases with no gene match: 13. The V gene's germline CDR1 is DFQATT and CDR2 SNEGSKA (reference sequence). The CDR3 sequence is 17 residues long. The CDR3 bases are TGCAGTGCTAGAGGTCCGGGACTAGCTAACCGAGGAGATACGCAGTATTTT. The encoded protein is CSARGPGLANRGDTQYF.

The table lists this clonotype with many counts. V is TRBV7-2 and J is TRBJ2-1; D gene ambiguous. Germline V CDR1 and CDR2: SGHTA, FQGNSA. This CDR3 comprises 11 residues. Trimming cost V 2 bases and J 6 bases, with 2 bases left between them. The CDR3 region is CASSLFNEQFF. The CDR3 coding sequence is TGTGCCAGCAGCTTATTCAATGAGCAGTTCTTC.

This clonotype showed up just a few times. The chain uses TRBV6-1 and TRBJ1-2; perhaps TRBD1 as D (5 bases). V gave up 5 bases and J gave up 10 bases, with 23 bases separating them. This CDR3 has 15 amino acids. CDR1 is MNHNS, CDR2 SASEGT, per germline. The chain's CDR3 is CASSPINLGVGDYTF. The CDR3 nucleotides read TGTGCCAGCAGTCCTATCAACCTGGGGGTAGGGGACTACACCTTC.

The V call is TRBV5-6, the J call TRBJ2-7, with D possibly matching TRBD2 (5 bases). CDR3 length: 13 residues. V was pared by 2 bases and J by 5 bases, with 11 bases between. Germline V lookup: CDR1 SGHDT, CDR2 YYEEEE. DNA of the CDR3: TGTGCCAGCAGCTTTGGGAGTAGTGACGAGCAGTACTTC. Amino acids: CASSFGSSDEQYF.

Concerning this clonotype itself: A read error may produce the germline difference seen at one junction end. The V and J genes are TRBV20-1 and TRBJ2-3, with TRBD2 matching 9 bases. Germline V gene sequence: CDR1 DFQATT, CDR2 SNEGSKA (reference sequence). This CDR3 contains 16 residues. The CDR3 DNA follows: TGCAGTGCTAGTTCATTCCTAGCGGGGCGCACAGCTACGCAGTATTTT. Encoded protein: CSASSFLAGRTATQYF.

This clonotype has ten or more counts. The germline gene is not matched at one end of the junction; a read error may be the cause. CDR3 in DNA: TGTGCCAGCAGCCTCCTAGCGGAGGCCACAGATGCGCAGTATTTT. Encoded protein: CASSLLAEATDAQYF. The rearrangement links TRBV6-1 to TRBJ2-3; 7 bases fit TRBD2. The length of the CDR3 is 15 residues. Germline values: CDR1 MNHNS, CDR2 SASEGT.

This clonotype was seen ten or more times. The chain carries TRBV29-1 and TRBJ1-2, with D tentatively TRBD1 (5 bases). The CDR3 covers 13 residues. The V end lost 4 bases, the J end lost 4 bases, and 13 bases lay between the germline ends. CDR1 and CDR2 from the germline V gene are SQVTM and ANQGSEA. As DNA, the CDR3 is TGCAGCGTTGCTGGACCAGGGATCTATGGCTACACCTTC. It specifies CSVAGPGIYGYTF.

Many counts were recorded for this clonotype. The chain links TRBV12-3 or TRBV12-4 to TRBJ2-1, with D possibly matching TRBD2 (6 bases). The CDR3 is 12 residues long. Trimming removed 6 bases at V and 7 bases at J, with 10 bases between. CDR3 sequence: CASRSGGNEQFF. The CDR3 DNA follows: TGTGCCAGCAGGTCTGGAGGGAATGAGCAGTTCTTC.

Ten or more counts support this clonotype. This chain connects TRBV20-1 to TRBJ2-5; unclear D gene. Germline values: CDR1 DFQATT, CDR2 SNEGSKA (reference sequence). V dropped 3 bases and J dropped 2 bases, with 10 bases sitting between them. The CDR3 spans 13 residues. The CDR3 coding sequence is TGCAGTGCTAGTCTGACCCTTCAAGAGACCCAGTACTTC. Translated, it gives CSASLTLQETQYF.

This clonotype was seen many times. The chain links TRBV12-3 or TRBV12-4 to TRBJ2-1; 9 bases line up with TRBD2. The V and J ends lost 5 bases and 5 bases, in that order; junction bases with no gene match: 10. The CDR3 runs to 16 residues. CDR3 sequence: CASSPDSGSFNNEQFF. The CDR3 DNA follows: TGTGCCAGCAGTCCTGATAGCGGGAGCTTCAACAATGAGCAGTTCTTC.

This clonotype appeared many times. The chain combines TRBV7-8 with TRBJ2-5; possible D gene TRBD1, 7 bases. With 4 bases removed from V and 5 bases from J, the gap between germline ends came to 17 bases. Germline values: CDR1 SGHVS, CDR2 FQNEAQ. The CDR3 contains 15 residues. DNA for the CDR3: TGTGCCAGCAGCTCGGACAGGAGGGCAGTGGAGACCCAGTACTTC. As protein: CASSSDRRAVETQYF.

This clonotype has only a few counts. The chain has TRBV4-2 and TRBJ1-2; no clear D. Germline loops: CDR1 LGHNA, CDR2 YNFKEQ. The V and J ends lost 0 bases and 4 bases respectively, with 21 bases between them. CDR3 length: 18 residues. CDR3 coding DNA: TGTGCCAGCAGCCAAGACCTGGCGGAGGCCCACCCGGGCTATGGCTACACCTTC. Protein product: CASSQDLAEAHPGYGYTF.

This clonotype was seen many times. The J gene is TRBJ1-1, the V gene TRBV4-3, with TRBD1 as a possible D gene (5 bases). CDR3 length: 15 residues. With 3 bases removed from V and 3 bases from J, the gap between germline ends came to 14 bases. Germline V gives CDR1 LGHNA, CDR2 YSLEER. The CDR3 coding sequence is TGCGCCAGCAGCCAGAAGGGCCGGGGCTACACTGAAGCTTTCTTT. Translated: CASSQKGRGYTEAFF.

This clonotype was detected ten times or more. The chain carries TRBV5-5 and TRBJ1-4; possibly TRBD1 for D (5 bases). The ends were cut back, 3 bases at V and 7 bases at J, with 7 bases in the middle. The CDR3 is 12 amino acids. Germline loops: CDR1 SGHKS, CDR2 YYEKEE (reference sequence). CDR3 loop: CASSWDFEKLFF. CDR3 bases: TGTGCCAGCAGCTGGGACTTTGAAAAACTGTTTTTT.

This clonotype showed up many times. This chain links TRBV29-1 with TRBJ2-4; D is perhaps TRBD2 (6 bases). This CDR3 comprises 14 residues. CDR1 is SQVTM and CDR2 is ANQGSEA in the germline V gene. Trimming removed 5 bases at V and 0 bases at J, with 11 bases between. Here the CDR3 reads CSVRGLLAKNIQYF. In DNA form, the CDR3 reads TGCAGCGTTAGGGGACTCCTAGCCAAAAACATTCAGTACTTC.

The table lists this clonotype with a few counts. V and J are TRBV18 and TRBJ1-1; D uncertain. V was cut by 3 bases and J by 1 base, with 9 bases left in between. Germline CDR1 and CDR2: KGHSH and LQKENI. The CDR3 extends over 14 amino acids. The CDR3 spells CASSPPGSNTEAFF. CDR3 coding DNA: TGTGCCAGCTCACCCCCGGGCTCGAACACTGAAGCTTTCTTT.

This clonotype appeared many times. The CDR3 region has the DNA TGTGCCAGCAGACGGAGGGCCAACTCATACAATGAGCAGTTCTTC. This translates into CASRRRANSYNEQFF. The chain is built from TRBV6-1 and TRBJ2-1, with D possibly matching TRBD2 (6 bases). The CDR3 extends over 15 amino acids. The germline CDR1 and CDR2 sequences are MNHNS and SASEGT. V dropped 6 bases and J dropped 4 bases, with 16 bases sitting between them.

This clonotype showed up many times. The chain recombines TRBV12-3 or TRBV12-4 with TRBJ1-4; no clear D gene. This CDR3 has 14 residues. V lost 2 bases and J lost 0, with 4 bases in between. In nucleotides, the CDR3 is TGTGCCAGCAGTTTAAGGTCAACTAATGAAAAACTGTTTTTT. The encoded protein is CASSLRSTNEKLFF.

This clonotype turned up a few times. CDR3 region: CASSQAAEAFF. The CDR3 nucleotides read TGTGCCAGCAGCCAGGCGGCAGAAGCTTTCTTT. The chain combines TRBV7-9 with TRBJ1-1; no firm D call. The CDR3 length is 11 residues. V was cut by 5 bases and J by 8 bases, with 9 bases left in between. The germline V gene has CDR1 SEHNR and CDR2 FQNEAQ (reference sequence).

This clonotype has at least ten counts. The rearrangement links TRBV12-3 or TRBV12-4 to TRBJ2-2; tentatively, D is TRBD2 (5 bases). V dropped 4 bases and J dropped 6 bases, with 15 bases sitting between them. The CDR3 runs 15 residues. The CDR3 sequence is CASSSRGPSSGELFF. CDR3 bases: TGTGCCAGCAGTTCCAGAGGGCCCTCTTCCGGGGAGCTGTTTTTT.